This entry lists 28 T cell receptor beta chains sequenced from one sample in a study of T-cell reconstitution after alpha-beta-depleted transplantation in children. Unique molecular identifiers were incorporated into the prepared TCRbeta library. TCRdb redid the calling of the PCR reads with MiXCR, one entry per CDR3 protein. The table lists hundreds of thousands of distinct CDR3 sequences, roughly 17% of them singletons. Sample: PBMCs, mostly from graft donor cells, taken 360 days after TCRalphabeta/CD19-depleted stem cell transplant. The receptors derive from a male patient between 2 and 10 years old who had a stem cell transplant for acute lymphoblastic leukemia, so the T cells may come from the graft donor.

This sequence joins TRBV6-5 and TRBJ2-1, with D unresolved. Deletions cut 1 base from V and 1 base from J, with 17 bases between. Germline assignment: CDR1 MNHEY and CDR2 SVGAGI. There are 18 residues in the CDR3. The CDR3 protein is CASSYFPFLGVSYNEQFF. The CDR3, as DNA: TGTGCCAGCAGTTACTTCCCCTTCTTAGGAGTGTCCTACAATGAGCAGTTCTTC.

The V call is TRBV5-1, the J call TRBJ1-1; the match to TRBD1 covers 8 bases. This CDR3 is 15 amino acids long. V lost 4 bases, J lost 4 bases, and 9 bases stayed unmatched. CDR1 SGHRS and CDR2 YFSETQ come from the germline V gene. The CDR3 DNA sequence: TGCGCCAGCAGCGCGTTCGACAGGGGATCCACTGAAGCTTTCTTT. Translating gives CASSAFDRGSTEAFF.

The chain joins TRBV6-2 or TRBV6-3 to TRBJ2-2, with 8 bases that match TRBD2. The V and J ends lost 6 bases and 3 bases, in that order; junction bases with no gene match: 15. The CDR3 has 18 residues. Germline CDR1 MNHEY, CDR2 SVGEGT. Written as DNA, the CDR3 is TGTGCCAGCAGGCTCTACACGCTACGGCGGGAGGACACCGGGGAGCTGTTTTTT. Its protein product is CASRLYTLRREDTGELFF.

This clonotype was observed a few times. This sequence joins TRBV28 and TRBJ2-7; a weak D match, TRBD1 (6 bases). Germline values: CDR1 MDHEN, CDR2 SYDVKM. V shed 2 bases and J shed 4 bases, with 18 bases lying between them. The CDR3 spans 16 residues. Here the CDR3 DNA reads TGTGCCAGCAGTTTAGCTAGACAGGTACCCTTTTACGAGCAGTACTTC. Encoded protein: CASSLARQVPFYEQYF.

This chain uses TRBV15 with TRBJ2-7; no clear D. CDR3 length: 14 amino acids. The V end was cut by 0 bases, the J end by 3 bases, with 9 bases between. The germline CDR1 and CDR2 sequences are LNHNV and YYDKDF (reference sequence). In nucleotides, the CDR3 is TGTGCCACCAGCAGAGATCGGCAGATCTACGAGCAGTACTTC. Amino acids: CATSRDRQIYEQYF.

This clonotype was counted at least ten times. CDR3 region: CASSLRAGGQETQYF. The CDR3 DNA sequence: TGTGCCAGCAGCTTAAGGGCCGGGGGCCAAGAGACCCAGTACTTC. The chain has TRBV5-6 and TRBJ2-5, with D possibly TRBD2 on 6 matching bases. The CDR3 loop spans 15 amino acids. Germline CDR1 SGHDT, CDR2 YYEEEE. Trimming stripped 2 bases from V and 1 base from J, with 12 bases between.

This clonotype was observed a handful of times. The V gene is TRBV19, the J gene TRBJ2-3, with a weak D call TRBD2 (5 bases). Trimming cost V 9 bases and J 5 bases, with 15 bases left between them. The CDR3 contains 13 residues. Germline V gene lookup returns CDR1 LNHDA and CDR2 SQIVND (reference sequence). The CDR3 reads CASNIPGKDTQYF. Here the CDR3 DNA reads TGTGCCAGCAACATTCCGGGGAAAGATACGCAGTATTTT.

The chain links TRBV9 to TRBJ2-5; TRBD2 matches at 14 bases. This CDR3 is 18 amino acids long. The junction had 9 bases not matched to a gene; V was cut back by 2 bases and J by 3 bases. Germline CDR1 SGDLS, CDR2 YYNGEE. The CDR3 DNA reads TGTGCCAGCAGCGTGCGCCCCCCGGGACTAGCGGGGGAAGAGACCCAGTACTTC. It specifies CASSVRPPGLAGEETQYF. Variable domain in full (rest from reference TRBV9 and TRBJ2-5): DSGVTQTPKHLITATGQRVTLRCSPRSGDLSVYWYQQSLDQGLQFLIQYYNGEERAKGNILERFSAQQFPDLHSELNLSSLELGDSALYFCASSVRPPGLAGEETQYFGPGTRLLVL.

J is TRBJ2-6 and V is TRBV9; 8 bases match TRBD1. The CDR3 sequence is 20 residues long. The germline V gene encodes CDR1 SGDLS and CDR2 YYNGEE. V lost 1 base and J lost 2; bases outside the gene matches: 14. The chain's CDR3 is CASSVPSLEDRAAGANVLTF. CDR3 DNA: TGTGCCAGCAGCGTACCCTCGCTTGAGGACAGGGCGGCTGGGGCCAACGTCCTGACTTTC. Drawing the rest from reference TRBV9 and TRBJ2-6, the complete variable domain is DSGVTQTPKHLITATGQRVTLRCSPRSGDLSVYWYQQSLDQGLQFLIQYYNGEERAKGNILERFSAQQFPDLHSELNLSSLELGDSALYFCASSVPSLEDRAAGANVLTFGAGSRLTVL.

There are a few counts of this clonotype. V gene TRBV5-6 combines with J gene TRBJ2-7, with D possibly being TRBD1 or TRBD2 (5 bases each). Trimming stripped 5 bases from V and 7 bases from J, with 19 bases between. Germline V gives CDR1 SGHDT, CDR2 YYEEEE. The CDR3 extends over 14 amino acids. The CDR3 sequence: CASSLPGPNGEQYF. Written as DNA, the CDR3 is TGTGCCAGCAGTCTTCCGGGACCTAATGGGGAGCAGTACTTC.

About this clonotype: The DNA is omitted, as the CDR3 cannot be located on it reliably, and the CDR3 follows TCRdb's listing. J is TRBJ2-1 and V is TRBV5-6; the table's D call, TRBD2, has no DNA check behind it. Counting both end residues, the CDR3 totals 13 amino acids. Germline-derived CDR1 and CDR2 are SGHDT and YYEEEE. The CDR3 is CASSFGGGNEQLF.

The gene calls are TRBV12-3 or TRBV12-4 and TRBJ2-3; 12 nucleotides align to TRBD2. The J segment lost 1 base and the V segment lost 0 bases, leaving 5 bases of the junction unmatched. This CDR3 has 18 residues. The CDR3 sequence: CASSLALAGGRGTDTQYF. As DNA, the CDR3 is TGTGCCAGCAGTTTAGCTCTAGCGGGAGGGCGTGGCACAGATACGCAGTATTTT.

The V and J genes are TRBV29-1 and TRBJ2-1; tentatively, D is TRBD2 (6 bases). The V end was cut by 4 bases, the J end by 4 bases, with 14 bases between. Germline V gene sequence: CDR1 SQVTM, CDR2 ANQGSEA. This CDR3 has 14 residues. CDR3 in amino acids: CSVVELADYNEQFF. CDR3 bases: TGCAGCGTTGTGGAACTAGCTGATTACAATGAGCAGTTCTTC.

V and J are TRBV2 and TRBJ2-5, with D perhaps given as TRBD1 or TRBD2 (5 bases each). Between the trimmed V and J ends, which lost 6 bases and 4 bases, there was a span of 15 bases. Germline CDR1 and CDR2: SNHLY and FYNNEI. This CDR3 has 14 residues. CDR3 sequence: CASSMGTDLETQYF. In DNA, the CDR3 is TGTGCCAGCAGCATGGGGACGGATCTAGAGACCCAGTACTTC.

Details on this clonotype: Compared with germline, one end of the junction differs, possibly owing to a read error. The CDR3 spells CASSLDASSYNEQFF. DNA of the CDR3: TGTGCTAGCAGCTTAGACGCTAGCTCCTACAATGAGCAGTTCTTC. V is TRBV7-7 and J is TRBJ2-1; D gene ambiguous. The CDR3 is 15 residues long. Per germline, CDR1 SSHAT and CDR2 FNYEAQ (reference sequence).

This clonotype has a handful of counts. The CDR3 spells CASSSSGSGPSYF. The CDR3 coding sequence is TGTGCCAGCAGCTCTAGCGGGAGTGGTCCCTCGTACTTC. The chain recombines TRBV5-6 with TRBJ2-7; 10 bases fit TRBD2. There are 13 residues in the CDR3. The ends lost 3 bases at V and 12 bases at J; junction bases unmatched: 9. In germline, CDR1 is SGHDT, CDR2 YYEEEE.

This clonotype was detected only a few times. V gene TRBV28 combines with J gene TRBJ2-7; weak D call: TRBD2 (5 bases). The ends were cut back, 9 bases at V and 1 base at J, with 22 bases in the middle. Germline V CDR1 and CDR2: MDHEN, SYDVKM. The CDR3 has 16 amino acids. The CDR3 coding sequence is TGTGCCAGTTGTTCTCCGTGGACTGATACTTCCTACGAGCAGTACTTC. This codes for CASCSPWTDTSYEQYF.

The chain has TRBV11-2 and TRBJ2-7, with a tentative D call TRBD1 (5 bases). This CDR3 contains 14 residues. From germline, CDR1 is SGHAT and CDR2 FQNNGV. V was clipped by 5 bases and J by 2 bases, with 13 bases between them. In nucleotides, the CDR3 is TGTGCCAGCAGCCATCAGGGATCGCCCTACGAGCAGTACTTC. Its protein is CASSHQGSPYEQYF.

This clonotype was seen only a few times. The rearrangement joins TRBV6-2 or TRBV6-3 to TRBJ2-7, with a possible D match to TRBD2 (6 bases). The germline V and J ends were trimmed by 2 bases and 3 bases, with 11 bases remaining between them. The CDR3 consists of 14 residues. Per the germline V gene, CDR1 is MNHEY and CDR2 is SVGEGT. The CDR3, as DNA: TGTGCCAGCAGTTACGGTGGGACTTTCTACGAGCAGTACTTC. As protein: CASSYGGTFYEQYF.

This clonotype appeared a few times. The chain links TRBV5-1 to TRBJ2-1, with 10 bases lining up with TRBD2. Looked up from germline, CDR1 is SGHRS and CDR2 is YFSETQ. This CDR3 is built from 15 residues. The V and J ends lost 4 bases and 5 bases, in that order; junction bases with no gene match: 6. CDR3 region: CASSLQREGDNEQFF. DNA of the CDR3: TGCGCCAGCAGCCTACAGCGGGAGGGGGACAATGAGCAGTTCTTC. The complete variable domain, with remaining parts taken from reference TRBV5-1 and TRBJ2-1, reads KAGVTQTPRYLIKTRGQQVTLSCSPISGHRSVSWYQQTPGQGLQFLFEYFSETQRNKGNFPGRFSGRQFSNSRSEMNVSTLELGDSALYLCASSLQREGDNEQFFGPGTRLTVL.

The table lists this clonotype with many counts. V and J are TRBV12-3 or TRBV12-4 and TRBJ2-5; 7 nucleotides line up with TRBD2. V trimming: 6 bases; J trimming: 4 bases; junction bases outside the gene matches: 8. CDR3 length equals 14 residues. CDR3 protein: CASSLVRTRETQYF. CDR3 nucleotide sequence: TGTGCCAGCAGCTTGGTCCGGACTAGAGAGACCCAGTACTTC.

The V gene is TRBV12-3 or TRBV12-4, the J gene TRBJ2-1; TRBD1 or TRBD2 may be the D gene (7 bases each). The V gene lost 7 bases and the J gene lost 15 bases, with 40 bases spanning the gap. The CDR3 spans 19 residues. The CDR3: CASILGPQAGGEYAERPFF. As DNA, the CDR3 is TGTGCCAGCATCCTCGGGCCCCAAGCAGGGGGGGAGTACGCTGAGAGGCCGTTCTTC.

For the CDR3, the DNA is TGCAGCGTTGAAATTTTGCAACTTGAGCAGTTCTTC. This codes for CSVEILQLEQFF. The gene calls are TRBV29-1 and TRBJ2-1; no reliable D call. V lost 2 bases, J lost 9 bases, and 11 bases lay in between. CDR3 size: 12 residues. The germline CDR1 and CDR2 sequences are SQVTM and ANQGSEA.

This sequence joins TRBV5-1 and TRBJ2-5; 13 nucleotides agree with TRBD2. The V gene's germline CDR1 is SGHRS and CDR2 YFSETQ. Trimming cost V 2 bases and J 5 bases; bases outside gene matches: 6. CDR3 length: 16 amino acids. CDR3 DNA: TGCGCCAGCAGCTTACTAGGGACTAGCGGGAAGGAGACCCAGTACTTC. Protein: CASSLLGTSGKETQYF.

CDR3 nucleotide sequence: TGTGCCAGCAGCCCGACCGGGACTAGCGGGATTACCGGGGAGCTGTTTTTT. It specifies CASSPTGTSGITGELFF. The chain couples TRBV7-3 to TRBJ2-2, with TRBD2 matching 13 bases. The CDR3 is 17 amino acids. Trimming at V came to 5 bases and at J to 5 bases, leaving 8 bases not matched to a gene. Germline V gene sequence: CDR1 SGHTA, CDR2 FQGTGA. Based on the CDR3 plus reference TRBV7-3 and TRBJ2-2, the full variable domain is GAGVSQTPSNKVTEKGKYVELRCDPISGHTALYWYRQSLGQGPEFLIYFQGTGAADDSGLPNDRFFAVRPEGSVSTLKIQRTERGDSAVYLCASSPTGTSGITGELFFGEGSRLTVL.

This clonotype has more than one count but fewer than ten. The V and J genes are TRBV3-1 and TRBJ2-1; possibly TRBD2 for D (5 bases). This CDR3 has 14 amino acids. Germline V gene sequence: CDR1 LGHDT, CDR2 YNNKEL (reference sequence). Trimming took off 4 bases at V and 5 bases at J, with 12 bases between the two ends. The CDR3 region is CASSLVLEDNEQFF. The CDR3 DNA sequence: TGTGCCAGCAGCCTTGTACTAGAAGACAATGAGCAGTTCTTC.

This clonotype was detected ten times or more. The chain carries TRBV20-1 and TRBJ2-1; 9 bases fit TRBD2. Losses at the gene ends were 5 bases for V and 4 bases for J; bases not matched to a gene: 12. The germline gives CDR1 DFQATT, CDR2 SNEGSKA (reference sequence). The CDR3 runs 16 residues. The CDR3 DNA reads as TGCAGTGCTGTGAGGTGGGCTAGCGGGGATTACAATGAGCAGTTCTTC. Amino acids: CSAVRWASGDYNEQFF.

For this clonotype: A read error may account for a junction end that differs from germline. This sequence joins TRBV7-2 and TRBJ2-7; D gene ambiguous. Per germline, CDR1 SGHTA and CDR2 FQGNSA. This CDR3 has 13 residues. CDR3 nucleotide sequence: TGTGCCAGCAGCTTATCAAGGGTAGTCCAGTCCGCATTC. It specifies CASSLSRVVQSAF.